This entry lists 24 T cell receptor beta chains sequenced from one sample in a study of blood T cell repertoires in COVID-19. Clones were sequenced by immunoSEQ multiplex PCR, and TCRdb holds only the in-frame ones, with some missing. The sample consists of hundreds of thousands of clones, approximately 82% of them appearing once. Sequencing used peripheral blood. These receptors all come from a woman between 45 and 60 years old with acute or convalescent COVID-19.

J is TRBJ1-3 and V is TRBV10-2; no clear D. Germline CDR1 reads WSHSY; CDR2 reads SAAADI. The CDR3 consists of 17 residues. Trimming stripped 4 bases from V and 0 bases from J, with 16 bases between. The CDR3 here is CASSAPRVVNSGNTIYF. In DNA form, the CDR3 reads TGCGCCAGCAGTGCTCCTCGGGTGGTGAACTCTGGAAACACCATATATTTT.

This clone was counted at least ten times. V gene TRBV24-1 combines with J gene TRBJ2-7, with 9 bases aligning to TRBD1. Per germline, CDR1 KGHDR and CDR2 SFDVKD. CDR3 length equals 16 residues. The junction had 8 bases not matched to a gene; V was cut back by 4 bases and J by 2 bases. DNA of the CDR3: TGTGCCACCAGTGAATCCGGGACAGGGAACCCCTACGAGCAGTACTTC. Protein: CATSESGTGNPYEQYF.

The chain has TRBV11-3 and TRBJ2-7, with TRBD1 identical over 8 bases. V trimming: 5 bases; J trimming: 5 bases; junction bases outside the gene matches: 11. CDR3 size: 15 residues. CDR1 is SGHNT and CDR2 is YENEEA in the germline V gene. This chain's CDR3 is CASSLAGGTSDEQYF. CDR3 nucleotides: TGTGCCAGCAGCCTCGCAGGGGGCACTTCGGACGAGCAGTACTTC. The entire variable domain, with the rest obtained from reference TRBV11-3 and TRBJ2-7, is as follows: EAGVVQSPRYKIIEKKQPVAFWCNPISGHNTLYWYLQNLGQGPELLIRYENEEAVDDSQLPKDRFSAERLKGVDSTLKIQPAELGDSAVYLCASSLAGGTSDEQYFGPGTRLTVT.

The V gene is TRBV5-1, the J gene TRBJ2-7; 12 nucleotides match TRBD2. V was clipped by 0 bases and J by 6 bases; unmatched bases: 7. The germline V gene encodes CDR1 SGHRS and CDR2 YFSETQ. The CDR3 runs 16 residues. The CDR3 bases are TGCGCCAGCAGCTTGGAACCCGGGACTAGCGGGTTCGAGCAGTACTTC. Translating it yields CASSLEPGTSGFEQYF. The entire variable domain, with the rest obtained from reference TRBV5-1 and TRBJ2-7, is as follows: KAGVTQTPRYLIKTRGQQVTLSCSPISGHRSVSWYQQTPGQGLQFLFEYFSETQRNKGNFPGRFSGRQFSNSRSEMNVSTLELGDSALYLCASSLEPGTSGFEQYFGPGTRLTVT.

The chain links TRBV19 to TRBJ2-1; 13 bases are a match to TRBD2. Germline values: CDR1 LNHDA, CDR2 SQIVND (reference sequence). The CDR3 has 16 amino acids. V lost 3 bases, J lost 6 bases, and 5 bases stayed unmatched. The CDR3, as DNA: TGTGCCAGTAGTATCCCGGGACTAGCGGGATTCAATGAGCAGTTCTTC. This encodes CASSIPGLAGFNEQFF.

The J gene is TRBJ2-3, the V gene TRBV4-2; TRBD2 matches at 14 bases. J lost 5 bases, V lost 0 bases, and 4 bases had no gene match. CDR1 and CDR2 (germline): LGHNA, YNFKEQ. The CDR3 is 17 amino acids. This chain's CDR3 is CASSQDSGLAGEDTQYF. Here the CDR3 DNA reads TGTGCCAGCAGCCAAGATTCGGGACTAGCGGGAGAAGATACGCAGTATTTT.

The chain carries TRBV7-9 and TRBJ1-2; D call uncertain. The CDR3 is 13 amino acids. V lost 1 base and J lost 8, with 11 bases in between. Per germline, CDR1 SEHNR and CDR2 FQNEAQ (reference sequence). In nucleotides, the CDR3 is TGTGCCAGCAGCTTAGGAGGTACGCTGGGCTACACCTTC. It codes for CASSLGGTLGYTF.

V is TRBV28 and J is TRBJ2-5; no definite D call. From germline, CDR1 is MDHEN and CDR2 SYDVKM. This CDR3 region has 14 residues. The V end was cut by 3 bases, the J end by 1 base, with 9 bases between. The CDR3 DNA follows: TGTGCCAGCAGTTTCGCGGATTCCCAAGAGACCCAGTACTTC. Amino acid sequence: CASSFADSQETQYF.

This CDR3 reads CASSQNRGSDTEAFF. CDR3 DNA: TGTGCCAGCAGCCAAAACAGGGGGTCGGACACTGAAGCTTTCTTT. This rearrangement joins TRBV6-5 to TRBJ1-1; 8 positions match TRBD1. Germline CDR1 reads MNHEY; CDR2 reads SVGAGI. V trimming: 6 bases; J trimming: 3 bases; junction bases outside the gene matches: 9. The CDR3 is 15 residues long.

V is TRBV28 and J is TRBJ2-3; possibly TRBD2 for D (6 bases). The CDR3 has 13 amino acids. In germline, CDR1 is MDHEN, CDR2 SYDVKM. V gave up 5 bases and J gave up 6 bases, with 12 bases separating them. DNA of the CDR3: TGTGCCAGCAGTCCGGTTGGGGGGGATACGCAGTATTTT. Its translation: CASSPVGGDTQYF.

This chain connects TRBV5-1 to TRBJ2-7; D might be TRBD2 (6 bases). Germline V gene lookup returns CDR1 SGHRS and CDR2 YFSETQ. V gave up 0 bases and J gave up 0 bases, with 7 bases separating them. This CDR3 spans 14 amino acids. The chain's CDR3 is CASSLERVSYEQYF. The CDR3, as DNA: TGCGCCAGCAGCTTGGAGCGGGTCTCCTACGAGCAGTACTTC.

The chain recombines TRBV19 with TRBJ2-1; 9 nucleotides agree with TRBD2. The germline V gene has CDR1 LNHDA and CDR2 SQIVND (reference sequence). V lost 1 base and J lost 5; bases outside the gene matches: 3. The CDR3 is made up of 15 amino acids. This CDR3 reads CASSIGLAVHNEQFF. The CDR3 DNA reads as TGTGCCAGTAGTATAGGACTAGCGGTCCACAATGAGCAGTTCTTC.

The chain joins TRBV3-1 (or the pseudogene TRBV3-2) to TRBJ1-1, with D possibly TRBD1 on 6 matching bases. The germline V gene has CDR1 LGHDT and CDR2 YNNKEL (reference sequence). CDR3 length: 14 amino acids. Trimming left V 5 bases short and J 6 bases short, with 16 bases between. The CDR3 DNA sequence: TGTGCCAGCAGCTCATCCCAGGGGAGGGCTGAAGCTTTCTTT. As protein: CASSSSQGRAEAFF.

This clone has more than one count but fewer than ten. The rearrangement links TRBV5-1 to TRBJ2-7; D unresolved. The CDR3 covers 13 residues. Trimming pared 0 bases from V and 2 bases from J, leaving 6 bases between. The germline CDR1 and CDR2 sequences are SGHRS and YFSETQ. DNA of the CDR3: TGCGCCAGCAGCTTGGTAGCACCCTACGAGCAGTACTTC. It translates to CASSLVAPYEQYF.

The J gene is TRBJ2-5, the V gene TRBV19, with 11 nucleotides matching TRBD1. The germline gives CDR1 LNHDA, CDR2 SQIVND (reference sequence). The V and J ends lost 4 bases and 5 bases, in that order; junction bases with no gene match: 3. This CDR3 spans 14 amino acids. CDR3 bases: TGTGCCAGTAGTAGGGACAGGGGGAGGGAGACCCAGTACTTC. Translation: CASSRDRGRETQYF.

V and J are TRBV7-2 and TRBJ1-6, with 8 nucleotides matching TRBD1. The CDR3 is 16 residues long. V shed 4 bases, J shed 2 bases, and the junction held 4 bases outside the gene matches. The germline V gene encodes CDR1 SGHTA and CDR2 FQGNSA. CDR3 protein: CASSYGTGTYNSPLHF. CDR3 bases: TGTGCCAGCAGCTATGGGACAGGAACCTATAATTCACCCCTCCACTTT.

The chain recombines TRBV11-3 with TRBJ2-1; 7 nucleotides line up with TRBD2. The ends lost 0 bases at V and 4 bases at J; junction bases unmatched: 3. CDR1 SGHNT and CDR2 YENEEA come from the germline V gene. The CDR3 extends over 15 amino acids. DNA for the CDR3: TGTGCCAGCAGCTTAGAACTAGCGCCATACAATGAGCAGTTCTTC. Residues: CASSLELAPYNEQFF.

V is TRBV2 and J is TRBJ2-1; D might be TRBD2 (5 bases). The CDR3 loop spans 14 amino acids. Trimming took off 3 bases at V and 3 bases at J, with 9 bases between the two ends. Germline CDR1 SNHLY, CDR2 FYNNEI. CDR3 bases: TGTGCCAGCAGTGAGGAAGGACTCTACAATGAGCAGTTCTTC. This sequence encodes CASSEEGLYNEQFF.

The V gene is TRBV12-3 or TRBV12-4, the J gene TRBJ2-7, with TRBD1 matching 7 bases. There are 13 residues in the CDR3. With V trimmed by 6 bases and J by 3 bases, 5 bases remained unmatched. CDR3 nucleotides: TGTGCCAGCAGCAAAACAGGGGTCTACGAGCAGTACTTC. The encoded protein is CASSKTGVYEQYF.

The rearrangement uses TRBV24-1 and TRBJ2-2; D possibly corresponds to TRBD1 (6 bases). Germline V gives CDR1 KGHDR, CDR2 SFDVKD. This CDR3 is 15 amino acids long. Deletions cut 3 bases from V and 6 bases from J, with 13 bases between. CDR3 protein: CATSDQGTSPGELFF. The CDR3 DNA follows: TGTGCCACCAGTGATCAGGGGACCTCGCCCGGGGAGCTGTTTTTT.

This sequence joins TRBV18 and TRBJ2-1; maybe TRBD1 (5 bases). The V gene lost 5 bases and the J gene lost 10 bases, with 21 bases spanning the gap. The CDR3 runs 15 residues. CDR1 and CDR2 from the germline V gene are KGHSH and LQKENI. CDR3 sequence (DNA): TGTGCCAGCTCAACGGACACGCCTAAACGTTCGGAGCAGTTCTTC. Its protein product is CASSTDTPKRSEQFF.

The chain carries TRBV18 and TRBJ1-4; 8 nucleotides line up with TRBD1. This CDR3 region has 16 residues. Unmatched junction bases numbered 12, after V lost 5 bases and J lost 7 bases. Germline loops: CDR1 KGHSH, CDR2 LQKENI. CDR3 residues: CASSAPTGDDGEKLFF. The CDR3 bases are TGTGCCAGCTCAGCGCCGACAGGGGATGATGGTGAAAAACTGTTTTTT.

The genes are TRBV5-4 and TRBJ2-1; 7 bases are shared with TRBD2. CDR1 is SGHNT and CDR2 is YYREEE in the germline V gene (reference sequence). V shed 7 bases, J shed 8 bases, and the junction held 15 bases outside the gene matches. This CDR3 spans 15 amino acids. The CDR3 DNA follows: TGTGCCAGCCGGCGGGAGTCGGGAGGATGGGATGAGCAGTTCTTC. Protein: CASRRESGGWDEQFF. Full variable domain (outside the CDR3, taken from reference TRBV5-4 and TRBJ2-1): ETGVTQSPTHLIKTRGQQVTLRCSSQSGHNTVSWYQQALGQGPQFIFQYYREEENGRGNFPPRFSGLQFPNYSSELNVNALELDDSALYLCASRRESGGWDEQFFGPGTRLTVL.

This chain uses TRBV28 with TRBJ2-7; 13 positions agree with TRBD2. The CDR3 covers 16 residues. CDR1 is MDHEN and CDR2 is SYDVKM in the germline V gene. V was clipped by 4 bases and J by 3 bases; unmatched bases: 6. The CDR3 here is CASSSGTSGTGYEQYF. In DNA, the CDR3 is TGTGCCAGCAGTTCCGGGACTAGCGGGACGGGCTACGAGCAGTACTTC.